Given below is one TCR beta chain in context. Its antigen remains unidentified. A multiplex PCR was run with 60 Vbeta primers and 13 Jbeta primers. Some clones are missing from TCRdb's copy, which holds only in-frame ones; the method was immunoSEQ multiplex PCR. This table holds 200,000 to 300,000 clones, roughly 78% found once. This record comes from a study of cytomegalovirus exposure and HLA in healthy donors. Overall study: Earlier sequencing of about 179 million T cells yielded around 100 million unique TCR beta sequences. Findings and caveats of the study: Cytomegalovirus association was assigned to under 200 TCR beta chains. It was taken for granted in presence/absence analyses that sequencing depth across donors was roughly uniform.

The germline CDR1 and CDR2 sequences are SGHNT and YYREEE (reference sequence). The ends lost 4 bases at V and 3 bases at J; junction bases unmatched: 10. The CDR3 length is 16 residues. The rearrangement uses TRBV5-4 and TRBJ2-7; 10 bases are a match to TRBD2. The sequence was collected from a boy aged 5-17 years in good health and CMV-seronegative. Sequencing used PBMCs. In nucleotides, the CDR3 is TGTGCCAGCAGCCCCAGGGGGGGGACTAGCGACTACGAGCAGTACTTC. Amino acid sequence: CASSPRGGTSDYEQYF.